This T cell receptor beta chain was profiled in a study of T cell clusters in autoimmune cytopenias. At the level of the study: Per sample, median TRB depth was roughly 56,000 reads, yielding a median about 2,000 distinct clonotypes. Notes on the study in general: No experiment has yet validated the function of the T cell clusters defined in silico. Primary autoimmune cytopenia patients appeared to lack physiological T cell clusters present in healthy donors.

CDR1 is SGHAT and CDR2 is FQDESV in the germline V gene (reference sequence). CDR3 size: 14 residues. Each sample's input was roughly 270 ng genomic DNA, 38,000 or so genome equivalents. With regard to this clonotype: Its target is not known.

TRB was amplified by touch-down multiplex PCR, primer pools A and B combined. Reprocessing the multiplex PCR reads, TCRdb reports a single entry for every CDR3 protein and omits DNA. Listed are several thousand distinct CDR3 sequences; around 8.5% falls within the top ten. The chain employs TRBV11-1 and TRBJ1-1. This TCR came from a human donor with an autoimmune cytopenia or autoimmune hepatitis (not recorded which). Specimen: peripheral blood. The CDR3: CASRRGGEGTEAFF.